The 5 T cell receptor beta chains in this list originate from one sample, sequenced in a study of T cells and Merkel cell carcinoma outcomes. Libraries were prepared by immunoSEQ multiplex PCR; TCRdb keeps only in-frame clonotypes and omits some of them. This table has about 15,000 clones, over 70% appearing once. Sample: tumor tissue from Merkel cell carcinoma. The receptors stem from a human donor with Merkel cell carcinoma.

The chain uses TRBV30 and TRBJ2-7, with 7 bases matching TRBD1. Germline assignment: CDR1 GTSNPN and CDR2 SVGIG (reference sequence). Trimming at V came to 5 bases and at J to 3 bases, leaving 16 bases not matched to a gene. CDR3 length: 16 amino acids. This chain's CDR3 is CAWASVHRGALYEQYF. CDR3 bases: TGTGCCTGGGCGTCTGTACACAGGGGCGCCCTCTACGAGCAGTACTTC.

The table lists this clone with a count of one. V is TRBV30 and J is TRBJ2-1; TRBD2 matches at 12 bases. Germline CDR1 reads GTSNPN; CDR2 reads SVGIG (reference sequence). CDR3 length: 16 amino acids. V lost 7 bases, J lost 8 bases, and 15 bases stayed unmatched. The CDR3 loop reads CASTGTSGHLGDEQFF. The CDR3 DNA is TGTGCCTCAACCGGGACTAGCGGGCACCTGGGGGATGAGCAGTTCTTC.

J is TRBJ1-2 and V is TRBV30; TRBD1 might be the D (5 bases). V gave up 2 bases and J gave up 6 bases, with 13 bases separating them. Germline CDR1 reads GTSNPN; CDR2 reads SVGIG (reference sequence). The CDR3 loop spans 13 amino acids. CDR3 nucleotide sequence: TGTGCCTGGAGTCCGGGGGAGCGTAATGGCTACACCTTC. As protein: CAWSPGERNGYTF.

The chain carries TRBV7-8 and TRBJ2-1; no clear D. The germline V gene has CDR1 SGHVS and CDR2 FQNEAQ. CDR3 length: 11 residues. V was clipped by 6 bases and J by 5 bases, with 5 bases between them. The CDR3 loop reads CASRFNNEQFF. The CDR3 bases are TGTGCCAGCAGGTTTAACAATGAGCAGTTCTTC.

The V gene is TRBV18, the J gene TRBJ1-2; TRBD1 matches at 9 bases. With 2 bases clipped from V and 8 bases from J, the junction kept 6 bases outside the gene matches. Germline CDR1 and CDR2: KGHSH and LQKENI. The CDR3 covers 14 residues. CDR3 amino acids: CASSPADRGYGYTF. CDR3 sequence (DNA): TGTGCCAGCTCACCAGCGGACAGGGGTTACGGCTACACCTTC.